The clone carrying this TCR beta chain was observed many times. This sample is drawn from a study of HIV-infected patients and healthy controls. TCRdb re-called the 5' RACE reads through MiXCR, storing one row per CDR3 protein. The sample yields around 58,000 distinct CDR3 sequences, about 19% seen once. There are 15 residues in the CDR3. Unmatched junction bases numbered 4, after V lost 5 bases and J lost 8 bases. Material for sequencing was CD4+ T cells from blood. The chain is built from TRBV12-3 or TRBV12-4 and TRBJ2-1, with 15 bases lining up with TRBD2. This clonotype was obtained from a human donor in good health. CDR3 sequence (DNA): TGTGCCAGCAGTCCCGGACTAGCGGGAGGGGATGAGCAGTTCTTC. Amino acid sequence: CASSPGLAGGDEQFF.